Here is one T cell receptor (beta chain) with its context. Some clones are missing from TCRdb's copy, which holds only in-frame ones; the method was immunoSEQ multiplex PCR. Of around 150,000 clones listed, roughly 91% are singletons. The donors were in the roughly 120-subject validation cohort, distinct from the approximately 670-subject first cohort. The entry originates in a study of cytomegalovirus exposure and HLA in healthy donors. This clonotype originated in a woman under 30 in good health and CMV-seropositive. The sample consisted of PBMCs.

In DNA form, the CDR3 reads TGTGCCAGCAGTTTCGCCGGGACAGGCTATGGCTACACCTTC. Amino acid sequence: CASSFAGTGYGYTF. This chain links TRBV7-9 with TRBJ1-2; 8 bases are shared with TRBD1. In germline, CDR1 is SEHNR, CDR2 FQNEAQ (reference sequence). This CDR3 spans 14 amino acids. J gave up 4 bases and V 6 bases, and 7 bases lay outside the gene matches.